This paragraph covers one T cell receptor (beta chain) sequence. The data stem from a study of T cell changes during pregnancy in multiple sclerosis. Germline V gene lookup returns CDR1 LGHNT and CDR2 FRNRAP. V was cut by 6 bases and J by 6 bases, with 17 bases left in between. The CDR3 runs 15 residues. Using immunoSEQ multiplex PCR, the repertoire was profiled, and TCRdb retains in-frame clones only, with some absent. The table records approximately 53,000 clones, roughly 92% of them present only once. The rearrangement uses TRBV12-5 and TRBJ1-4; D is unresolved. The material was CD4+ T cells from peripheral blood mononuclear cells, obtained in the third trimester of pregnancy. This TCR derives from a female donor with multiple sclerosis, enrolled in a pregnancy study. The DNA of the CDR3 is TGTGCTAGTGGATTGCGGCCGGGAGGGTATGAAAAACTGTTTTTT. Protein: CASGLRPGGYEKLFF. Looking up the rest from reference TRBV12-5 and TRBJ1-4 gives the full variable domain: DARVTQTPRHKVTEMGQEVTMRCQPILGHNTVFWYRQTMMQGLELLAYFRNRAPLDDSGMPKDRFSAEMPDATLATLKIQPSEPRDSAVYFCASGLRPGGYEKLFFGSGTQLSVL.